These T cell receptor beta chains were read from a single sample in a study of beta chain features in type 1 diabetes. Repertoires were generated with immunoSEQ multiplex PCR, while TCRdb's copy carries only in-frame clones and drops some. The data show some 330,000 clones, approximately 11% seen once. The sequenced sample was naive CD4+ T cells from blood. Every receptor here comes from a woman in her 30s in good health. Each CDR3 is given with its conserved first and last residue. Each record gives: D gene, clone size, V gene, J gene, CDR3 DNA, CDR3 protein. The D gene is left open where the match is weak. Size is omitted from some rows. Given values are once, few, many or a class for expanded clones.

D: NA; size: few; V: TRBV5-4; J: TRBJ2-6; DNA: TGTGCCAGCAGCTTGAAGTCAGGGTCGGATGGGGCCAACGTCCTGACTTTC; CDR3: CASSLKSGSDGANVLTF
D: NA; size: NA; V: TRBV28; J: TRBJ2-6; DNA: TGTGCCAGCAGTTCCACGGGTCCTGGGGCCAACGTCCTGACTTTC; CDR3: CASSSTGPGANVLTF
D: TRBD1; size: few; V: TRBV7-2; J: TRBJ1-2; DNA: TGTGCCAGCAGCCCGGGGGACAGGAACTATGGCTACACCTTC; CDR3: CASSPGDRNYGYTF
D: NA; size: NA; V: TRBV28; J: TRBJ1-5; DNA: TGTGCCAGCAGCTCCGGCCAGGGTGGTCAGCCCCAGCATTTT; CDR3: CASSSGQGGQPQHF
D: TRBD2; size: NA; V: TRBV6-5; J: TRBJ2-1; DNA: TGTGCCACCCAGGGGTCACTAGCGGGAGCGGGTGAGCAGTTCTTC; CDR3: CATQGSLAGAGEQFF
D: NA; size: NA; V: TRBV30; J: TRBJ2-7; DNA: TGTGCCTGGAGTGACCTACGACGGGGAGAGCAGTACTTC; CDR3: CAWSDLRRGEQYF
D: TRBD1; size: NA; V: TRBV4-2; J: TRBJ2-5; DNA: TGTGCCAGCAGCCACGTCACAGGGGGCTTCGCGGAGACCCAGTACTTC; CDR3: CASSHVTGGFAETQYF
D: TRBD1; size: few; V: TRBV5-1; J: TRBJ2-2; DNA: TGCGCCAGCAGCTTGACCGGGACAGGGAGAGGTACCGGGGAGCTGTTTTTT; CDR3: CASSLTGTGRGTGELFF
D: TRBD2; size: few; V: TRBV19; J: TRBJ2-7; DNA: TGTGCCAGTAGTGGACTAGCGGGAGGACCCTACGAGCAGTACTTC; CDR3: CASSGLAGGPYEQYF
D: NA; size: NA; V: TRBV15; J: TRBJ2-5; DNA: TGTGCCACCAGCAGAGCGTCGGGCGGGGTTCAGTACTTC; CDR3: CATSRASGGVQYF